Presented here are 8 T cell receptor beta chains from one specimen sequenced in a study of T cells in Graves' hyperthyroidism and ophthalmopathy. Amplification of TCR beta CDR3 regions was performed using RNA transcripts as template. The HTBI primer set drove a first-round RT-PCR of the TCR CDR3. Via MiXCR, TCRdb re-called the multiplex PCR reads, giving one row per CDR3 protein. The table includes a few hundred thousand distinct CDR3 sequences, roughly 45% detected once. Sequencing was done on a sample of peripheral blood or thyroid tissue (not recorded which). These receptors originate from an adult woman with Graves' disease, either hyperthyroidism or ophthalmopathy (not recorded which).

The gene calls are TRBV15 and TRBJ1-2; tentatively, D is TRBD1 (6 bases). This CDR3 comprises 18 residues. V was trimmed by 3 bases and J by 6 bases, leaving 26 bases between them. Germline assignment: CDR1 LNHNV and CDR2 YYDKDF (reference sequence). Here the CDR3 reads CATSSWTRDTSGDDGYTF. In DNA, the CDR3 is TGTGCCACCAGCAGCTGGACCCGGGACACTTCCGGGGACGATGGCTACACCTTC.

The V and J genes are TRBV20-1 and TRBJ2-3; TRBD1 might be the D (8 bases). V was shortened by 5 bases and J by 11 bases, with 20 bases between the two germline ends. This CDR3 is built from 13 residues. In germline, CDR1 is DFQATT, CDR2 SNEGSKA (reference sequence). CDR3 sequence: CSAQRDRYNEQYF. CDR3 sequence (DNA): TGCAGTGCTCAGCGGGACAGGTACAATGAGCAGTATTTT.

This chain uses TRBV20-1 with TRBJ1-2; unclear D gene. The ends were cut back, 5 bases at V and 7 bases at J, with 17 bases in the middle. The germline CDR1 and CDR2 sequences are DFQATT and SNEGSKA (reference sequence). The CDR3 consists of 13 residues. The CDR3 region is CSASSGRNRGYTF. Written as DNA, the CDR3 is TGCAGTGCTTCCTCCGGCCGTAATCGTGGCTACACCTTC.

The gene calls are TRBV20-1 and TRBJ1-2; 7 nucleotides agree with TRBD1. V lost 5 bases to trimming and J lost 1 base; unmatched junction nucleotides: 10. CDR1 is DFQATT and CDR2 is SNEGSKA in the germline V gene (reference sequence). The CDR3 covers 15 residues. DNA of the CDR3: TGCAGTGCTGATAGACAGGGAAGGGGTAACTATGGCTACACCTTC. It specifies CSADRQGRGNYGYTF.

With regard to this clonotype: A junction boundary mismatches the germline segment, possibly from a read error. V gene TRBV7-9 combines with J gene TRBJ2-6, with 11 positions matching TRBD2. The CDR3 is made up of 19 amino acids. Looked up from germline, CDR1 is SEHNR and CDR2 is FQNEAQ (reference sequence). The CDR3, as DNA: TGTGCCAACAGCTCAACCTCTAGCGGGAGGTTCTCTGGGGCCAACGTCCTGACTTTC. Residues: CANSSTSSGRFSGANVLTF.

This clonotype was recorded many times. This sequence joins TRBV2 and TRBJ2-5; 8 bases map to TRBD2. The CDR3 contains 16 residues. The J segment lost 2 bases and the V segment lost 7 bases, leaving 12 bases of the junction unmatched. In germline, CDR1 is SNHLY, CDR2 FYNNEI. The CDR3: CASTDGVAGPQETQYF. As DNA, the CDR3 is TGTGCCAGCACCGATGGGGTAGCGGGGCCTCAAGAGACCCAGTACTTC.

The rearrangement joins TRBV7-9 to TRBJ2-7, with D tentatively TRBD2 (5 bases). Trimming left V 6 bases short and J 2 bases short, with 11 bases between. This CDR3 is 13 amino acids long. CDR1 is SEHNR, CDR2 FQNEAQ, per germline (reference sequence). CDR3 nucleotide sequence: TGTGCCAGCAGTCCCGGGAATGCCTACGAGCAGTACTTC. This sequence encodes CASSPGNAYEQYF.

The table lists this clonotype with many counts. V is TRBV7-9 and J is TRBJ2-5; D possibly corresponds to TRBD2 (7 bases). This CDR3 contains 13 residues. Germline assignment: CDR1 SEHNR and CDR2 FQNEAQ (reference sequence). The V and J ends lost 9 bases and 4 bases respectively, with 15 bases between them. The CDR3 nucleotides are TGTGCCAGTGTTTATAGGGGGGGAGAGACCCAGTACTTC. Its translation is CASVYRGGETQYF.